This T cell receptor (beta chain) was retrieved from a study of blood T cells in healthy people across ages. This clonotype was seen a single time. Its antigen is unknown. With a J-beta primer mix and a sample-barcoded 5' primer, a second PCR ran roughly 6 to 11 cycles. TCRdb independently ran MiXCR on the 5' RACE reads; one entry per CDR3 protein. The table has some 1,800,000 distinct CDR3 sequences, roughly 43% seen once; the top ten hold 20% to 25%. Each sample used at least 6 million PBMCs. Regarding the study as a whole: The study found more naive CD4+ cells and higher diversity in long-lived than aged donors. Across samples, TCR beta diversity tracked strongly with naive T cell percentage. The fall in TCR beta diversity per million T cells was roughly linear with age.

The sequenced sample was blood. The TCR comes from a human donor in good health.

CDR3 DNA: TGTGCCAGCAGCCGAGAACTGAACTCCTACAATGAGCAGTTCTTC. This encodes CASSRELNSYNEQFF. V and J are TRBV9 and TRBJ2-1, with D uncertain. The germline gives CDR1 SGDLS, CDR2 YYNGEE. This CDR3 comprises 15 residues. V dropped 4 bases and J dropped 0 bases, with 11 bases sitting between them.